The sequence of this TCR beta chain was determined in a study of OX40 agonist ivuxolimab in advanced cancers. The study's findings and limits: At 0.1 to 3.0 mg/kg, clonal expansion of CD4+ and CD8+ blood T cells had occurred by week 6.

Sequenced by immunoSEQ multiplex PCR; TCRdb stores in-frame clones only, minus some. The sample has tens of thousands of clones, 80% to 90% seen once. Germline assignment: CDR1 SEHNR and CDR2 FQNEAQ (reference sequence). With 4 bases removed from V and 3 bases from J, the gap between germline ends came to 10 bases. The CDR3 consists of 13 residues. Comments on this clone: Its antigen is unknown.

This sequence joins TRBV7-9 and TRBJ2-7; possibly TRBD2 for D (6 bases). This receptor was identified in an adult with an advanced solid tumor such as melanoma, head and neck, liver or kidney cancer. Sequencing used CD4+ or CD8+ T cells sorted from blood, obtained in a trial of the OX40 agonist ivuxolimab. CDR3 nucleotides: TGTGCCAGCAGCTCGGGACTCAACTACGAGCAGTACTTC. The encoded protein is CASSSGLNYEQYF.